These 6 T cell receptor beta chains were sequenced from one sample in a study of T cells in Graves' hyperthyroidism and ophthalmopathy. Using RNA transcripts as the source, TCR beta CDR3 regions were amplified. The HTBI set primed first-round TCR CDR3 RT-PCR. TCRdb fed the multiplex PCR reads into MiXCR, producing one record per CDR3 protein. Here the sample spans 500,000 to 650,000 distinct CDR3 sequences, about 15% being singletons. Sequencing was done on a sample of blood. The receptor source for this set is a woman in her fifties or sixties with Graves' ophthalmopathy.

This clonotype showed up just a few times. Its ends do not fully match the called genes, so a read error is possible. The CDR3 here is CSAPGLLNTEALF. The CDR3 bases are TGCAGTGCTCCTGGCCTTTTGAACACTGAAGCTTTATTT. V usage is TRBV20-1 and J usage is TRBJ1-1; no definite D call. This CDR3 contains 13 residues. The V gene's germline CDR1 is DFQATT and CDR2 SNEGSKA (reference sequence).

Regarding this clonotype: Given the absence of the conserved phenylalanine or tryptophan at the CDR3 end, a read error is likely. The V call is TRBV11-2, the J call TRBJ1-2; D not resolved. Germline CDR1 is SGHAT and CDR2 is FQNNGV. Trimming removed 5 bases from V and 2 bases from J, with 9 bases in between. The CDR3 runs to 13 residues. CDR3 amino acids: CASSPDGNYGYTL. The CDR3 nucleotides are TGTGCCAGCAGCCCGGACGGGAACTATGGCTACACCCTC.

This clonotype was seen ten or more times. The chain has TRBV6-2 or TRBV6-3 and TRBJ2-7; TRBD2 matches at 9 bases. The V and J ends lost 0 bases and 3 bases, in that order; junction bases with no gene match: 6. The CDR3 loop spans 16 amino acids. Germline CDR1 is MNHEY and CDR2 is SVGEGT. The CDR3 loop reads CASSYSPGLAFYEQYF. The CDR3 region has the DNA TGTGCCAGCAGTTACTCGCCGGGACTAGCCTTCTACGAGCAGTACTTC.

The chain combines TRBV14 with TRBJ1-6; D gene unclear. Germline V gene lookup returns CDR1 SGHDN and CDR2 FVKESK. The CDR3 is 13 residues long. V lost 7 bases and J 6 bases, leaving 10 bases between the germline ends. The CDR3 nucleotides are TGTGCCAGCACAAGGGAGACTAATTCACCCCTCCACTTT. Translation gives CASTRETNSPLHF.

The table lists this clonotype with many counts. The J gene is TRBJ2-7, the V gene TRBV20-1; 10 positions match TRBD2. CDR3 size: 16 residues. Germline V gene sequence: CDR1 DFQATT, CDR2 SNEGSKA (reference sequence). Trimming removed 0 bases from V and 4 bases from J; junction bases left unmatched: 9. Here the CDR3 reads CSARESSGRAVYEQYF. Here the CDR3 DNA reads TGCAGTGCTAGAGAATCAAGCGGGAGGGCCGTTTACGAGCAGTACTTC.

This clonotype has ten or more counts. The chain carries TRBV11-2 and TRBJ2-7; D is possibly TRBD1 (5 bases). CDR3 length: 14 amino acids. CDR1 SGHAT and CDR2 FQNNGV come from the germline V gene. Deletions cut 2 bases from V and 1 base from J, with 9 bases between. Written as DNA, the CDR3 is TGTGCCAGCAGCTTAACCGACAGATCCTACGAGCAGTACTTC. Amino acids: CASSLTDRSYEQYF.